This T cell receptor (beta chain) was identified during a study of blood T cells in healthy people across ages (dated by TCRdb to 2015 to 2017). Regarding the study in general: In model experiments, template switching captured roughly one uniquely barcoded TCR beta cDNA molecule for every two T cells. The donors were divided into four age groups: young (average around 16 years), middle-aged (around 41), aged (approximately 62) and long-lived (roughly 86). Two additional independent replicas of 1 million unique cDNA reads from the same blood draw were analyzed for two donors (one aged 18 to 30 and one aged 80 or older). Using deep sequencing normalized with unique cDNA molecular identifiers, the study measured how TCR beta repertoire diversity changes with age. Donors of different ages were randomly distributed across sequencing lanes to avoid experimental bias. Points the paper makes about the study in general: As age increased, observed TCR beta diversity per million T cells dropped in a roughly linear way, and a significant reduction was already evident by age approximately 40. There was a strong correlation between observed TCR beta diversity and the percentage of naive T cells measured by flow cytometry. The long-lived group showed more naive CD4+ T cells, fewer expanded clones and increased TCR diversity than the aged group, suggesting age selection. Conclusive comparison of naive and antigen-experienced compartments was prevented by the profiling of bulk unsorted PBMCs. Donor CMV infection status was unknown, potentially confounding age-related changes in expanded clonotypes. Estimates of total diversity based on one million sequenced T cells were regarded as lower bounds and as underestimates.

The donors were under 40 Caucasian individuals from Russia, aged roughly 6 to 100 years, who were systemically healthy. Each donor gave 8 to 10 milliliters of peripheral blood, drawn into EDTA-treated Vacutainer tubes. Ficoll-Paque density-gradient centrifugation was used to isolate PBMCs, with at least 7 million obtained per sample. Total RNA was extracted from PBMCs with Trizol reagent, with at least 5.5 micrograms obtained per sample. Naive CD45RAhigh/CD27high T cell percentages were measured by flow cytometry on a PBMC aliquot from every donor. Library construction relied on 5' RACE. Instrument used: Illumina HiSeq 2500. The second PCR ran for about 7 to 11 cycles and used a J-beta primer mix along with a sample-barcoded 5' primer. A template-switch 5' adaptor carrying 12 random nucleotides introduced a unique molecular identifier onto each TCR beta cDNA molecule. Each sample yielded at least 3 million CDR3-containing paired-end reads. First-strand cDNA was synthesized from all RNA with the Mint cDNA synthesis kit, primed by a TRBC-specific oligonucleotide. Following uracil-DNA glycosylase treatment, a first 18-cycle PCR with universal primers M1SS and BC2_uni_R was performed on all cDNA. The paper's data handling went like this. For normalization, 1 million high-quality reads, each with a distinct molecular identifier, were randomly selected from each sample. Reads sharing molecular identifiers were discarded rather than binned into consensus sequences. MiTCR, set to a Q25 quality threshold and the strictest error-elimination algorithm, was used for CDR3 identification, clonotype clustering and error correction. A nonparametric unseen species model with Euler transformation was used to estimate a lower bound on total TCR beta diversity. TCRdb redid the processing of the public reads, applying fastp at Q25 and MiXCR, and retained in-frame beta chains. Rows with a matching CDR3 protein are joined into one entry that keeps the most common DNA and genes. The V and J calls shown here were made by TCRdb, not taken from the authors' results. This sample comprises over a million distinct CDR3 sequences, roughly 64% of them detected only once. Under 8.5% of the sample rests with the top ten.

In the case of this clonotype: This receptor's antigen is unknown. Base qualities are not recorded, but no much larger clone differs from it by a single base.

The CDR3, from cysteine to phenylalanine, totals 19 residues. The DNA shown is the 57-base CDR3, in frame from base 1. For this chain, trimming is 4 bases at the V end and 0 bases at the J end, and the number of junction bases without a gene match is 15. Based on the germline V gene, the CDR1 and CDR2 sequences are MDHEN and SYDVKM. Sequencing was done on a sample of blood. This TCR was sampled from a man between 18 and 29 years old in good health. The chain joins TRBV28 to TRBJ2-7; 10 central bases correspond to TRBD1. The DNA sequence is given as TGTGCCAGCAGTTCGCCGGGACAGGGGCCTTCAATAGCCTCCTACGAGCAGTACTTC. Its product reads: CASSSPGQGPSIASYEQYF.